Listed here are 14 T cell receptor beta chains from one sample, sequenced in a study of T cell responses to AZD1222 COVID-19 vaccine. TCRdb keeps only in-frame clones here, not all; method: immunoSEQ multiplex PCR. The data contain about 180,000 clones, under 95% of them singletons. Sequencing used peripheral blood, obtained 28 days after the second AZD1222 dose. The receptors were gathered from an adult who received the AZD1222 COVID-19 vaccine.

The CDR3 DNA is TGTGCCACCAGCAGAGGGCCCTTTGGGGACGGGAACACCATATATTTT. It specifies CATSRGPFGDGNTIYF. J is TRBJ1-3 and V is TRBV15; TRBD1 is a possible D gene (5 bases). The CDR3 extends over 16 amino acids. Germline V gene sequence: CDR1 LNHNV, CDR2 YYDKDF (reference sequence). With 1 base removed from V and 7 bases from J, the gap between germline ends came to 17 bases.

The CDR3 DNA sequence: TGTGCCAGCAGCTTAGATCCCCAGGGTACCTACGAGCAGTACTTC. It encodes CASSLDPQGTYEQYF. The genes are TRBV7-8 and TRBJ2-7; D is possibly TRBD1 (5 bases). The CDR3 totals 15 residues. With 1 base removed from V and 2 bases from J, the gap between germline ends came to 12 bases. The V gene's germline CDR1 is SGHVS and CDR2 FQNEAQ.

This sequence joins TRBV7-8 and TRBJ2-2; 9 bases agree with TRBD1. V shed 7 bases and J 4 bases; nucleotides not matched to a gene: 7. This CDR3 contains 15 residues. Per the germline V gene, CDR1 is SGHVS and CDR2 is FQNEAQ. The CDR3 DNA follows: TGTGCCAGCAACGCCGGGACAGGGAGCACCGGGGAGCTGTTTTTT. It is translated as CASNAGTGSTGELFF.

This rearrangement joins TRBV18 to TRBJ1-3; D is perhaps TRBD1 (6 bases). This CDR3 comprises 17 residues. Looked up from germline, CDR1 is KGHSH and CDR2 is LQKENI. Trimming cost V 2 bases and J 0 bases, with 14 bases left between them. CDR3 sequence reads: CASSPTDSYYSGNTIYF. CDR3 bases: TGTGCCAGCTCACCAACGGACAGCTACTACTCTGGAAACACCATATATTTT. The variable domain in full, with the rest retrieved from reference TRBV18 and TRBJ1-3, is NAGVMQNPRHLVRRRGQEARLRCSPMKGHSHVYWYRQLPEEGLKFMVYLQKENIIDESGMPKERFSAEFPKEGPSILRIQQVVRGDSAAYFCASSPTDSYYSGNTIYFGEGSWLTVV.

This CDR3 reads CASSILYPRAAGANVLTF. CDR3 DNA sequence: TGTGCCAGTAGCATATTATACCCCAGGGCGGCTGGGGCCAACGTCCTGACTTTC. The J gene is TRBJ2-6, the V gene TRBV19; tentatively, D is TRBD1 (5 bases). V lost 6 bases to trimming and J lost 2 bases, with 20 bases between them. The CDR3 runs to 18 residues. Germline loops: CDR1 LNHDA, CDR2 SQIVND (reference sequence). Complete variable domain (other parts from reference TRBV19 and TRBJ2-6): DGGITQSPKYLFRKEGQNVTLSCEQNLNHDAMYWYRQDPGQGLRLIYYSQIVNDFQKGDIAEGYSVSREKKESFPLTVTSAQKNPTAFYLCASSILYPRAAGANVLTFGAGSRLTVL.

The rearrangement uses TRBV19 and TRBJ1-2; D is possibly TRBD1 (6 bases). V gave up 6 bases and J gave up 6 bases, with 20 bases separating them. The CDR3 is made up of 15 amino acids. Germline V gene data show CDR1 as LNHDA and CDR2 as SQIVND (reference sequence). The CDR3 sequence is CASSPGRGRRDGYTF. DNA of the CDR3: TGTGCCAGTAGCCCCGGGAGGGGGAGGAGAGATGGCTACACCTTC.

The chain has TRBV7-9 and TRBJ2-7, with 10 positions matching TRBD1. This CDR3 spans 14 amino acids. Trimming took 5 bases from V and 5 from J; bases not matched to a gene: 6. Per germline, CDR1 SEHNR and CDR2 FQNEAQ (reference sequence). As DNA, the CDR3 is TGTGCCAGCAGCAAGGGACAGGGGCCCAACGAGCAGTACTTC. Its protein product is CASSKGQGPNEQYF.

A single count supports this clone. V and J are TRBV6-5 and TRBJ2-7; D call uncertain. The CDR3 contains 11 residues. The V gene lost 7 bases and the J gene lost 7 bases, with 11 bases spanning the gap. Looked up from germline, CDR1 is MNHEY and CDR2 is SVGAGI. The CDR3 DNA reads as TGTGCCAGCAACCGACCCCCTGAGCAGTACTTC. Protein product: CASNRPPEQYF.

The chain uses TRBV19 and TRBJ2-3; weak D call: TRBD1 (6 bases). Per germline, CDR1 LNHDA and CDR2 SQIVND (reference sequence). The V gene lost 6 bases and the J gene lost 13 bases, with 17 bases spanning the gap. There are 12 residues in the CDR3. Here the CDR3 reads CASRPLTGKEYF. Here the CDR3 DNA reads TGTGCCAGTAGGCCTCTTACAGGGAAAGAGTATTTT. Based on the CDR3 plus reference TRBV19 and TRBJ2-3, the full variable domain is DGGITQSPKYLFRKEGQNVTLSCEQNLNHDAMYWYRQDPGQGLRLIYYSQIVNDFQKGDIAEGYSVSREKKESFPLTVTSAQKNPTAFYLCASRPLTGKEYFGPGTRLTVL.

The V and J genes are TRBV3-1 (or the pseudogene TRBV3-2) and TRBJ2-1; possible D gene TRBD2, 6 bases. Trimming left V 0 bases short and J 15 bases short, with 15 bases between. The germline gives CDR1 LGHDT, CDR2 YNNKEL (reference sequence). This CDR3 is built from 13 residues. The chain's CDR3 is CASSQERRDVMFF. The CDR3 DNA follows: TGTGCCAGCAGCCAAGAAAGGAGGGACGTAATGTTCTTC.

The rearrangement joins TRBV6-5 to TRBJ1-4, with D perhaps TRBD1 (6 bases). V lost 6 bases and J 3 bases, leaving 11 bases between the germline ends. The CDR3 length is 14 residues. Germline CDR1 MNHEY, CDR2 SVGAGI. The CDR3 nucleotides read TGTGCCAGCAGAGCAGGGGCGGCTAATGAAAAACTGTTTTTT. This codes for CASRAGAANEKLFF.

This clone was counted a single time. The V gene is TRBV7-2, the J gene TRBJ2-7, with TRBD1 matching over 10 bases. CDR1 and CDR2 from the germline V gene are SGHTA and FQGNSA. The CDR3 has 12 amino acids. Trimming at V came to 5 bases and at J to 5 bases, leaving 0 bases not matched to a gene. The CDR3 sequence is CASSGTGDEQYF. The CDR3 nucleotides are TGTGCCAGCAGCGGGACAGGGGACGAGCAGTACTTC. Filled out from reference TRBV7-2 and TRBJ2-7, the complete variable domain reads GAGVSQSPSNKVTEKGKDVELRCDPISGHTALYWYRQSLGQGLEFLIYFQGNSAPDKSGLPSDRFSAERTGGSVSTLTIQRTQQEDSAVYLCASSGTGDEQYFGPGTRLTVT.

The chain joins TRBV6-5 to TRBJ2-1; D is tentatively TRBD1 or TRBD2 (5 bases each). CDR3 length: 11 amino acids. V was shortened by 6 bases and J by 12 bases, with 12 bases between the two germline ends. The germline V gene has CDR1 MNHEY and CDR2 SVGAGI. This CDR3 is CASRTGRGQFF. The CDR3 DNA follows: TGTGCCAGCAGGACGGGAAGGGGGCAGTTCTTC.

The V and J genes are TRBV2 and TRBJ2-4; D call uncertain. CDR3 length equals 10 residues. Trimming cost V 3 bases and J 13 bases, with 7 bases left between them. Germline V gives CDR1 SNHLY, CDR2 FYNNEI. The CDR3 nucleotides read TGTGCCAGCAGTGAGGGTTTCCAGTACTTC. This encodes CASSEGFQYF.